The T cell receptor (beta chain) under discussion was sequenced for a study of blood T cell repertoires in COVID-19. The method was immunoSEQ multiplex PCR; TCRdb's version includes in-frame clones alone and lacks a portion of them. The repertoire holds 100,000 to 150,000 clones, with about four fifths as singletons. The CDR3 is 15 residues long. V dropped 3 bases and J dropped 4 bases, with 10 bases sitting between them. From germline, CDR1 is SGHAT and CDR2 FQNNGV. Sequences were obtained from peripheral blood. This chain connects TRBV11-2 to TRBJ1-6; tentative D call: TRBD1 (6 bases). This receptor was identified in a man in his forties or fifties with active or convalescent COVID-19. CDR3 sequence reads: CASSFGQSYNSPLHF. DNA for the CDR3: TGTGCCAGCAGCTTTGGACAGTCTTATAATTCACCCCTCCACTTT.